The 20 T cell receptor beta chains listed next were all sequenced from one sample in a study of cytomegalovirus exposure and HLA in healthy donors. PCR used 60 Vbeta primers and 13 Jbeta primers. Repertoires were generated with immunoSEQ multiplex PCR, while TCRdb's copy carries only in-frame clones and drops some. This sample's table has under 90,000 clones. What was sequenced was PBMCs. The receptor set was obtained from a man in his fifties or sixties in good health and CMV-seropositive.

The J gene is TRBJ2-7, the V gene TRBV5-1, with TRBD2 identical over 12 bases. Germline assignment: CDR1 SGHRS and CDR2 YFSETQ. This CDR3 is 15 amino acids long. V was pared by 3 bases and J by 3 bases, with 4 bases of the junction left unmatched. The CDR3 region has the DNA TGCGCCAGCAGCTCCTGGACTAGCGGGAACTACGAGCAGTACTTC. Translated, it gives CASSSWTSGNYEQYF.

This chain uses TRBV6-5 with TRBJ2-7; TRBD1 agrees at 8 bases. The CDR3 extends over 14 amino acids. Per germline, CDR1 MNHEY and CDR2 SVGAGI. The V gene end was trimmed by 6 bases and the J gene end by 5 bases; junction bases not matched to a gene: 9. CDR3 in amino acids: CASSHRTGNNEQYF. The CDR3 bases are TGTGCCAGCAGCCATCGGACAGGGAACAACGAGCAGTACTTC.

The chain has TRBV7-9 and TRBJ2-7; D gene uncertain. V lost 0 bases, J lost 4 bases, and 4 bases lay in between. The V gene's germline CDR1 is SEHNR and CDR2 FQNEAQ (reference sequence). This CDR3 region has 12 residues. For the CDR3, the DNA is TGTGCCAGCAGCTTAGCGAGATACGAGCAGTACTTC. Its protein product is CASSLARYEQYF.

The chain combines TRBV30 with TRBJ2-7, with D tentatively TRBD2 (6 bases). Germline lookup yields CDR1 GTSNPN and CDR2 SVGIG (reference sequence). The CDR3 runs 13 residues. Trimming took off 0 bases at V and 7 bases at J, with 13 bases between the two ends. The CDR3 protein is CAWSVRGLGEQYF. The CDR3 nucleotides are TGTGCCTGGAGTGTGCGGGGTTTGGGGGAGCAGTACTTC. The variable domain in full, completed from reference TRBV30 and TRBJ2-7, reads SQTIHQWPATLVQPVGSPLSLECTVEGTSNPNLYWYRQAAGRGLQLLFYSVGIGQISSEVPQNLSASRPQDRQFILSSKKLLLSDSGFYLCAWSVRGLGEQYFGPGTRLTVT.

V and J are TRBV9 and TRBJ1-4; D is uncertain. The germline CDR1 and CDR2 sequences are SGDLS and YYNGEE. Trimming cost V 4 bases and J 0 bases, with 19 bases left between them. The CDR3 extends over 18 amino acids. The CDR3 DNA reads TGTGCCAGCAGCCCTGGGAGGTGGCAGGCGGCAACTAATGAAAAACTGTTTTTT. Amino acid sequence: CASSPGRWQAATNEKLFF.

The V call is TRBV5-6, the J call TRBJ2-1; TRBD2 matches at 9 bases. The CDR3 spans 17 residues. Trimming at V came to 1 base and at J to 6 bases, leaving 11 bases not matched to a gene. The germline CDR1 and CDR2 sequences are SGHDT and YYEEEE. CDR3 bases: TGTGCCAGCAGCTTGAAGTTGGGCGGGAGGGTCGGCAATGAGCAGTTCTTC. It codes for CASSLKLGGRVGNEQFF.

The rearrangement uses TRBV9 and TRBJ2-2; D is perhaps TRBD2 (6 bases). V was pared by 2 bases and J by 4 bases, with 12 bases between. The germline CDR1 and CDR2 sequences are SGDLS and YYNGEE. CDR3 length: 15 amino acids. The CDR3 bases are TGTGCCAGCAGCGTTTCCGGGGAGGTCACCGGGGAGCTGTTTTTT. It codes for CASSVSGEVTGELFF.

This chain connects TRBV5-4 to TRBJ2-4, with 10 bases that match TRBD1. Germline values: CDR1 SGHNT, CDR2 YYREEE (reference sequence). This CDR3 comprises 15 residues. V was clipped by 4 bases and J by 3 bases; unmatched bases: 4. The CDR3 is CASSTGQGNKNIQYF. The CDR3, as DNA: TGTGCCAGCAGCACGGGACAGGGGAACAAAAACATTCAGTACTTC.

The rearrangement links TRBV29-1 to TRBJ2-1; D perhaps matches TRBD2 (6 bases). CDR3 length: 13 amino acids. Per the germline V gene, CDR1 is SQVTM and CDR2 is ANQGSEA. V gave up 6 bases and J gave up 7 bases, with 16 bases separating them. This CDR3 reads CSVGPREANEQFF. Written as DNA, the CDR3 is TGCAGCGTCGGCCCAAGGGAGGCTAATGAGCAGTTCTTC.

V usage is TRBV30 and J usage is TRBJ1-1; D is possibly TRBD1 (5 bases). Germline values: CDR1 GTSNPN, CDR2 SVGIG (reference sequence). This CDR3 region has 13 residues. V dropped 0 bases and J dropped 3 bases, with 8 bases sitting between them. Written as DNA, the CDR3 is TGTGCCTGGAGTGTTGGGGCAGACACTGAAGCTTTCTTT. Translating gives CAWSVGADTEAFF.

The rearrangement uses TRBV6-1 and TRBJ1-5, with D unresolved. Trimming stripped 1 base from V and 9 bases from J, with 16 bases between. Germline CDR1 MNHNS, CDR2 SASEGT. This CDR3 region has 15 residues. The CDR3 sequence: CASSEGPTGIGPQHF. DNA for the CDR3: TGTGCCAGCAGTGAAGGTCCTACGGGGATAGGGCCCCAGCATTTT.

The chain carries TRBV12-2 and TRBJ2-1; TRBD2 is the table's D call and was not checked against the DNA. TRBV12-2 is recorded as a pseudogene. This CDR3 comprises 16 residues. Written as DNA, the CDR3 is TGTGCAAGTCGCTTAGCGCCGACTAGCGGGAGTAATGAGCAGTTCTTC. It is translated as CASRLAPTSGSNEQFF.

The chain recombines TRBV13 with TRBJ2-7, with 7 bases that match TRBD1. CDR3 length: 14 residues. Looked up from germline, CDR1 is PRHDT and CDR2 is FYEKMQ (reference sequence). The trim removed 4 bases at V and 3 bases at J, leaving 6 bases unmatched. CDR3 region: CASSWEGGYYEQYV. As DNA, the CDR3 is TGTGCCAGCAGCTGGGAAGGGGGCTACTACGAGCAGTACGTC.

J is TRBJ2-2 and V is TRBV2, with a possible D match to TRBD2 (5 bases). Trimming left V 0 bases short and J 6 bases short, with 8 bases between. Germline V gene sequence: CDR1 SNHLY, CDR2 FYNNEI. The CDR3 is made up of 14 amino acids. CDR3 sequence: CASSEAMGAGELFF. The CDR3 nucleotides are TGTGCCAGCAGTGAAGCGATGGGAGCCGGGGAGCTGTTTTTT.

DNA of the CDR3: TGTGCCAGCAGCGTGATCAGCGGGAGCACAGATACGCAGTATTTT. Translating gives CASSVISGSTDTQYF. V usage is TRBV9 and J usage is TRBJ2-3; D may be TRBD2 (6 bases). Germline values: CDR1 SGDLS, CDR2 YYNGEE. Between the trimmed V and J ends, which lost 2 bases and 0 bases, there was a span of 10 bases. The CDR3 is 15 amino acids. The whole variable domain, filled in from reference TRBV9 and TRBJ2-3, reads DSGVTQTPKHLITATGQRVTLRCSPRSGDLSVYWYQQSLDQGLQFLIQYYNGEERAKGNILERFSAQQFPDLHSELNLSSLELGDSALYFCASSVISGSTDTQYFGPGTRLTVL.

The rearrangement joins TRBV18 to TRBJ2-1; no clear D. V gave up 3 bases and J gave up 7 bases, with 10 bases separating them. Looked up from germline, CDR1 is KGHSH and CDR2 is LQKENI. This CDR3 is built from 13 residues. As DNA, the CDR3 is TGTGCCAGCTCACCGTCTAGGCCTAATGAGCAGTTCTTC. Encoded protein: CASSPSRPNEQFF. The full variable domain, its missing parts supplied by reference TRBV18 and TRBJ2-1, is NAGVMQNPRHLVRRRGQEARLRCSPMKGHSHVYWYRQLPEEGLKFMVYLQKENIIDESGMPKERFSAEFPKEGPSILRIQQVVRGDSAAYFCASSPSRPNEQFFGPGTRLTVL.

The rearrangement links TRBV5-1 to TRBJ2-7; the match to TRBD2 covers 9 bases. This CDR3 spans 14 amino acids. The V segment lost 4 bases and the J segment 3 bases; nucleotides outside the gene matches: 5. Germline CDR1 is SGHRS and CDR2 is YFSETQ. CDR3 protein: CASSISGSRYEQYF. CDR3 DNA sequence: TGCGCCAGCAGCATTAGCGGGAGCCGCTACGAGCAGTACTTC. The full variable domain, rest sourced from reference TRBV5-1 and TRBJ2-7, is KAGVTQTPRYLIKTRGQQVTLSCSPISGHRSVSWYQQTPGQGLQFLFEYFSETQRNKGNFPGRFSGRQFSNSRSEMNVSTLELGDSALYLCASSISGSRYEQYFGPGTRLTVT.

The rearrangement uses TRBV9 and TRBJ2-1, with TRBD2 matching over 12 bases. The V and J ends lost 4 bases and 7 bases, in that order; junction bases with no gene match: 9. This CDR3 has 16 residues. The germline V gene encodes CDR1 SGDLS and CDR2 YYNGEE. The CDR3 spells CASSSLAGGPGNEQFF. Written as DNA, the CDR3 is TGTGCCAGCAGCTCGCTAGCGGGAGGGCCGGGGAATGAGCAGTTCTTC. Combining the CDR3 with reference TRBV9 and TRBJ2-1 gives the whole variable domain DSGVTQTPKHLITATGQRVTLRCSPRSGDLSVYWYQQSLDQGLQFLIQYYNGEERAKGNILERFSAQQFPDLHSELNLSSLELGDSALYFCASSSLAGGPGNEQFFGPGTRLTVL.

V and J are TRBV5-1 and TRBJ2-7; 13 positions match TRBD2. The CDR3 is 17 amino acids. The germline gives CDR1 SGHRS, CDR2 YFSETQ. J lost 1 base, V lost 0 bases, and 4 bases had no gene match. The CDR3 is CASSLEPGLAGSYEQYF. CDR3 sequence (DNA): TGCGCCAGCAGCTTGGAACCGGGACTAGCGGGATCCTACGAGCAGTACTTC.

The CDR3 protein is CASSLDGGANGYTF. Written as DNA, the CDR3 is TGTGCCAGCAGCTTAGATGGGGGGGCGAATGGCTACACCTTC. The rearrangement links TRBV7-9 to TRBJ1-2, with a weak D call TRBD1 (6 bases). CDR3 length: 14 amino acids. Deletions cut 1 base from V and 6 bases from J, with 12 bases between. Germline V gene sequence: CDR1 SEHNR, CDR2 FQNEAQ (reference sequence).